These 30 T cell receptor beta chains were all obtained from the same sample, sequenced in a study of T cells in tuberculosis. Here immunoSEQ multiplex PCR was the method, and the copy in TCRdb shows in-frame clones only, minus some. In the table there are some 7,700 clones, roughly 94% of which are singletons. The sequencing sample was made of PBMCs. The receptor source for this set is an adult with tuberculosis.

The CDR3 here is CASGYQGNEQYF. DNA of the CDR3: TGTGCCAGCGGCTACCAGGGGAACGAGCAGTACTTC. The chain is built from TRBV28 and TRBJ2-7; TRBD1 is a possible D gene (6 bases). The CDR3 loop spans 12 amino acids. The V and J ends lost 8 bases and 5 bases respectively, with 13 bases between them. Per the germline V gene, CDR1 is MDHEN and CDR2 is SYDVKM.

The V gene is TRBV30, the J gene TRBJ1-6; D not resolved. Per the germline V gene, CDR1 is GTSNPN and CDR2 is SVGIG (reference sequence). The CDR3 is made up of 13 amino acids. The V end lost 0 bases, the J end lost 5 bases, and 5 bases lay between the germline ends. The CDR3 here is CAWSVQDNSPLHF. CDR3 DNA sequence: TGTGCCTGGAGTGTACAAGATAATTCACCCCTCCACTTT.

The chain couples TRBV19 to TRBJ1-5; a possible D gene is TRBD1 (6 bases). This CDR3 region has 14 residues. Trimming took off 6 bases at V and 0 bases at J, with 9 bases between the two ends. Germline loops: CDR1 LNHDA, CDR2 SQIVND (reference sequence). The CDR3 is CASSPDSSNQPQHF. The CDR3 nucleotides read TGTGCCAGTAGCCCGGACAGTAGCAATCAGCCCCAGCATTTT. The full variable domain, rest sourced from reference TRBV19 and TRBJ1-5, is DGGITQSPKYLFRKEGQNVTLSCEQNLNHDAMYWYRQDPGQGLRLIYYSQIVNDFQKGDIAEGYSVSREKKESFPLTVTSAQKNPTAFYLCASSPDSSNQPQHFGDGTRLSIL.

V is TRBV5-6 and J is TRBJ2-3; TRBD2 agrees at 10 bases. The CDR3 totals 14 residues. V lost 7 bases, J lost 6 bases, and 8 bases stayed unmatched. The germline CDR1 and CDR2 sequences are SGHDT and YYEEEE. The CDR3 here is CASLIAGGLDTQYF. Written as DNA, the CDR3 is TGTGCCAGCCTGATAGCGGGGGGCCTGGATACGCAGTATTTT.

Only a few counts were recorded for this clone. The chain combines TRBV9 with TRBJ2-1; 9 nucleotides align to TRBD1. The CDR3 loop spans 16 amino acids. CDR1 SGDLS and CDR2 YYNGEE come from the germline V gene. V shed 4 bases and J 6 bases; nucleotides not matched to a gene: 11. In nucleotides, the CDR3 is TGTGCCAGCAGCATTCGGCGGGACAGGGTTCCCAATGAGCAGTTCTTC. This sequence encodes CASSIRRDRVPNEQFF.

The chain uses TRBV2 and TRBJ2-7; weak D call: TRBD1 (5 bases). V was clipped by 4 bases and J by 2 bases, with 6 bases between them. This CDR3 is built from 12 residues. Germline V gene data show CDR1 as SNHLY and CDR2 as FYNNEI. The CDR3: CASSAQAYEQYF. CDR3 coding DNA: TGTGCCAGCAGTGCACAGGCCTACGAGCAGTACTTC.

Concerning this clone itself: At one of its ends the junction is not consistent with the germline gene, which may arise from a read error. J is TRBJ2-7 and V is TRBV7-2; TRBD2 might be the D (5 bases). Germline CDR1 and CDR2: SGHTA and FQGNSA. This CDR3 region has 12 residues. Here the CDR3 DNA reads TGTGCCAGCAGCTCCCCAGTTGGGGAGCGGTACTTC. Amino acids: CASSSPVGERYF.

The rearrangement joins TRBV2 to TRBJ2-1; 9 bases map to TRBD1. The germline V gene has CDR1 SNHLY and CDR2 FYNNEI. The CDR3 totals 15 residues. V lost 4 bases to trimming and J lost 4 bases; unmatched junction nucleotides: 5. CDR3: CASSAPGQGYNEQFF. The CDR3 region has the DNA TGTGCCAGCAGTGCCCCGGGACAGGGTTACAATGAGCAGTTCTTC.

The chain couples TRBV30 to TRBJ2-1; 9 bases are a match to TRBD2. The trim removed 0 bases at V and 1 base at J, leaving 7 bases unmatched. The CDR3 has 17 amino acids. Germline values: CDR1 GTSNPN, CDR2 SVGIG (reference sequence). CDR3 sequence: CAWSVRLAGRSYNEQFF. The DNA of the CDR3 is TGTGCCTGGAGTGTACGTCTAGCGGGGAGATCCTACAATGAGCAGTTCTTC.

The rearrangement links TRBV11-2 to TRBJ2-5, with TRBD2 as a possible D gene (6 bases). Germline CDR1 reads SGHAT; CDR2 reads FQNNGV. Trimming took off 3 bases at V and 5 bases at J, with 7 bases between the two ends. CDR3 size: 12 residues. The CDR3 spells CASSLGRETQYF. The CDR3 DNA is TGTGCCAGCAGCTTGGGGAGGGAGACCCAGTACTTC.

The table lists this clone with a count of one. The chain couples TRBV5-8 to TRBJ1-6, with D perhaps matching TRBD1 (5 bases). The CDR3 extends over 16 amino acids. Trimming left V 1 base short and J 6 bases short, with 14 bases between. Germline lookup yields CDR1 SGHTS and CDR2 YDEGEE. CDR3 loop: CASSLFKGLTNSPLHF. The CDR3 coding sequence is TGTGCCAGCAGCTTGTTTAAGGGACTGACTAATTCACCCCTCCACTTT.

The chain combines TRBV5-5 with TRBJ2-5, with D unclear. Looked up from germline, CDR1 is SGHKS and CDR2 is YYEKEE (reference sequence). The V and J ends lost 7 bases and 1 base respectively, with 14 bases between them. The CDR3 has 14 amino acids. CDR3 residues: CASREVPGQETQYF. For the CDR3, the DNA is TGTGCCAGCCGAGAAGTTCCGGGCCAAGAGACCCAGTACTTC.

Written as DNA, the CDR3 is TGCAGCGTTGTCCCCGGGACAGCTGGAAACACCATATATTTT. It yields the protein CSVVPGTAGNTIYF. The chain uses TRBV29-1 and TRBJ1-3; TRBD1 matches 7 bases. From germline, CDR1 is SQVTM and CDR2 ANQGSEA. The length of the CDR3 is 14 residues. V shed 4 bases, J shed 2 bases, and the junction held 5 bases outside the gene matches.

This sequence joins TRBV27 and TRBJ2-1; 10 bases agree with TRBD2. V shed 5 bases and J 2 bases; nucleotides not matched to a gene: 3. The CDR3 has 15 amino acids. CDR1 and CDR2 from the germline V gene are MNHEY and SMNVEV (reference sequence). CDR3 in DNA: TGTGCCAGCAGTCCCGGACTAGCGGCCTACAATGAGCAGTTCTTC. It is translated as CASSPGLAAYNEQFF.

V gene TRBV10-2 combines with J gene TRBJ2-7; 9 bases agree with TRBD1. The V and J ends lost 6 bases and 2 bases, in that order; junction bases with no gene match: 2. The CDR3 extends over 13 amino acids. Germline lookup yields CDR1 WSHSY and CDR2 SAAADI. The CDR3 DNA reads as TGCGCCAGCAGGGGGACAGGGCCCTACGAGCAGTACTTC. It encodes CASRGTGPYEQYF.

J is TRBJ2-1 and V is TRBV9, with TRBD2 matching over 11 bases. The CDR3 length is 18 residues. Germline V gene data show CDR1 as SGDLS and CDR2 as YYNGEE. V lost 3 bases, J lost 5 bases, and 13 bases stayed unmatched. DNA for the CDR3: TGTGCCAGCAGCGCAATATACCCCGGGACTAGCGGACACAATGAGCAGTTCTTC. Translating gives CASSAIYPGTSGHNEQFF. Complete variable domain (other parts from reference TRBV9 and TRBJ2-1): DSGVTQTPKHLITATGQRVTLRCSPRSGDLSVYWYQQSLDQGLQFLIQYYNGEERAKGNILERFSAQQFPDLHSELNLSSLELGDSALYFCASSAIYPGTSGHNEQFFGPGTRLTVL.

The chain combines TRBV10-3 with TRBJ2-1, with TRBD2 matching 7 bases. V trimming: 0 bases; J trimming: 2 bases; junction bases outside the gene matches: 7. Germline CDR1 ENHRY, CDR2 SYGVKD. The CDR3 is 17 residues long. This CDR3 is CAISESLGAGAYNEQFF. The CDR3 DNA reads as TGTGCCATCAGTGAGTCTTTAGGGGCGGGGGCCTACAATGAGCAGTTCTTC.

This chain links TRBV5-6 with TRBJ2-7, with 8 bases fitting TRBD1. With 4 bases clipped from V and 1 base from J, the junction kept 7 bases outside the gene matches. This CDR3 is built from 15 residues. The germline CDR1 and CDR2 sequences are SGHDT and YYEEEE. The CDR3 loop reads CASSPGTGGSYEQYF. Here the CDR3 DNA reads TGTGCCAGCAGCCCGGGGACAGGTGGATCCTACGAGCAGTACTTC.

This clone was observed once. CDR3 amino acids: CASSLGGRAYEQYF. CDR3 in DNA: TGTGCCAGCAGCTTAGGCGGGAGGGCCTACGAGCAGTACTTC. J is TRBJ2-7 and V is TRBV7-2; 9 bases are a match to TRBD2. Germline V gives CDR1 SGHTA, CDR2 FQGNSA. This CDR3 comprises 14 residues. Trimming removed 1 base from V and 2 bases from J; junction bases left unmatched: 0.

This chain uses TRBV7-9 with TRBJ1-1; D ambiguous. The germline V gene encodes CDR1 SEHNR and CDR2 FQNEAQ (reference sequence). V was cut by 5 bases and J by 0 bases, with 16 bases left in between. The CDR3 runs 16 residues. CDR3 DNA sequence: TGTGCCAGCAGCCCCTATGCAGGCCGTATGAACACTGAAGCTTTCTTT. This sequence encodes CASSPYAGRMNTEAFF. Full variable domain (missing parts from reference TRBV7-9 and TRBJ1-1): DTGVSQNPRHKITKRGQNVTFRCDPISEHNRLYWYRQTLGQGPEFLTYFQNEAQLEKSRLLSDRFSAERPKGSFSTLEIQRTEQGDSAMYLCASSPYAGRMNTEAFFGQGTRLTVV.

The rearrangement links TRBV19 to TRBJ2-7, with a possible D match to TRBD1 (6 bases). The CDR3 has 17 residues. V was trimmed by 2 bases and J by 3 bases, leaving 20 bases between them. Germline values: CDR1 LNHDA, CDR2 SQIVND (reference sequence). The CDR3 loop reads CASSIRGAGDILYEQYF. The DNA for the CDR3 is TGTGCCAGTAGTATAAGAGGGGCCGGGGACATACTCTACGAGCAGTACTTC.

This rearrangement joins TRBV7-9 to TRBJ2-7, with 7 positions matching TRBD1. The CDR3 extends over 12 amino acids. CDR1 is SEHNR, CDR2 FQNEAQ, per germline (reference sequence). The ends lost 5 bases at V and 4 bases at J; junction bases unmatched: 2. The CDR3 loop reads CASSPTGYEQYF. CDR3 nucleotides: TGTGCCAGCAGCCCGACAGGGTACGAGCAGTACTTC.

The CDR3 here is CASSLGDRAYEQYF. For the CDR3, the DNA is TGCGCCAGCAGCTTGGGGGACAGGGCCTACGAGCAGTACTTC. The chain recombines TRBV5-1 with TRBJ2-7; 9 bases align to TRBD1. CDR3 length: 14 residues. Germline V gene lookup returns CDR1 SGHRS and CDR2 YFSETQ. The ends lost 0 bases at V and 2 bases at J; junction bases unmatched: 0.

The genes are TRBV20-1 and TRBJ1-4; maybe TRBD1 (6 bases). Germline CDR1 reads DFQATT; CDR2 reads SNEGSKA (reference sequence). V dropped 4 bases and J dropped 14 bases, with 14 bases sitting between them. This CDR3 is built from 11 residues. CDR3 protein: CSAKVKQGLFF. CDR3 DNA: TGCAGTGCTAAAGTGAAACAGGGCCTGTTTTTT.

CDR3 in amino acids: CASFDSSGANVLTF. In DNA form, the CDR3 reads TGTGCCAGTTTCGACAGCTCTGGGGCCAACGTCCTGACTTTC. V and J are TRBV19 and TRBJ2-6; TRBD1 is a possible D gene (5 bases). The CDR3 spans 14 residues. Germline loops: CDR1 LNHDA, CDR2 SQIVND (reference sequence). V lost 8 bases to trimming and J lost 0 bases, with 8 bases between them.

The rearrangement links TRBV5-6 to TRBJ2-1; D remains ambiguous. Germline V CDR1 and CDR2: SGHDT, YYEEEE. The V end was cut by 2 bases, the J end by 4 bases, with 13 bases between. The CDR3 has 15 residues. The CDR3 protein is CASSFGLSAYNEQFF. The CDR3 DNA follows: TGTGCCAGCAGCTTCGGGTTATCCGCTTACAATGAGCAGTTCTTC.

V usage is TRBV27 and J usage is TRBJ2-5; D is perhaps TRBD1 (6 bases). The CDR3 loop spans 15 amino acids. V lost 4 bases, J lost 0 bases, and 12 bases lay in between. CDR1 and CDR2 (germline): MNHEY, SMNVEV (reference sequence). The CDR3 DNA reads as TGTGCCAGCAGTTCCCTAAGACAGGACCAAGAGACCCAGTACTTC. Translating gives CASSSLRQDQETQYF.

V usage is TRBV19 and J usage is TRBJ1-1; tentative D call: TRBD1 (6 bases). V lost 7 bases, J lost 8 bases, and 14 bases lay in between. The germline V gene has CDR1 LNHDA and CDR2 SQIVND (reference sequence). CDR3 size: 12 residues. CDR3 DNA sequence: TGTGCCAGTAACAGAATCCAGGGGGAAGCTTTCTTT. This translates into CASNRIQGEAFF.

This clone was recorded only once. This sequence joins TRBV6-6 and TRBJ1-1, with a weak D call TRBD1 (5 bases). Germline V lookup: CDR1 MNHNY, CDR2 SVGAGI (reference sequence). The CDR3 runs to 15 residues. The ends were cut back, 0 bases at V and 5 bases at J, with 13 bases in the middle. The CDR3 here is CASSYSGGWGTEAFF. CDR3 DNA sequence: TGTGCCAGCAGTTACTCCGGGGGTTGGGGAACTGAAGCTTTCTTT.

This clone was observed a single time. The chain uses TRBV9 and TRBJ2-1; 10 bases match TRBD2. Trimming took 0 bases from V and 5 from J; bases not matched to a gene: 8. This CDR3 comprises 17 residues. Germline V gene sequence: CDR1 SGDLS, CDR2 YYNGEE. The CDR3: CASSVDVRTSGHNEQFF. For the CDR3, the DNA is TGTGCCAGCAGCGTAGATGTTAGGACTAGCGGTCACAATGAGCAGTTCTTC.